This section outlines one T cell receptor beta chain sequence together with its context. Mixed chimerism was transient after nonmyeloablative marrow transplants from related graft donors. Thawed PBMCs were FACS-sorted into unstimulated CD4+CD25+CD127- regulatory T cells, CD4+CD25- non-regulatory cells, CD4 and CD8 cells. CDR1 and CDR2 from the germline V gene are LGHNA and YNFKEQ. The V segment lost 1 base and the J segment 0 bases; nucleotides outside the gene matches: 9. The CDR3 consists of 18 residues. The data originate from a study of Tregs in tolerant kidney transplant recipients. Assay used: immunoSEQ multiplex PCR; TCRdb lists only in-frame clones, some missing. Here the sample spans some 50,000 clones, roughly nine tenths being singletons.

Sequencing was performed on CD8+ T cells from blood (PBMCs), taken 12 months after the transplant. This sequence originates from a human patient who received a combined kidney and bone marrow transplant. These T cells may partly come from the graft donor. V is TRBV4-2 and J is TRBJ2-3, with 8 nucleotides matching TRBD2. The CDR3: CASSQVAGGNPSTDTQYF. The CDR3 region has the DNA TGTGCCAGCAGCCAAGTTGCGGGGGGAAACCCTAGCACAGATACGCAGTATTTT.